This TCR beta chain is drawn from a study of T cells in Graves' hyperthyroidism and ophthalmopathy. In germline, CDR1 is SGHTA, CDR2 FQGTGA. This CDR3 has 13 residues. The germline V and J ends were trimmed by 1 base and 6 bases, with 7 bases remaining between them. What was amplified from RNA transcripts were TCR beta CDR3 regions. A set of HTBI primers served as the primers for a first-round RT-PCR of the TCR CDR3. TCRdb independently ran MiXCR on the multiplex PCR reads; one entry per CDR3 protein. This table holds approximately 590,000 distinct CDR3 sequences, about half found once. Among the patients, aged 18 to 65, hyperthyroidism was newly diagnosed and had lasted under 2 months. Not enrolled were patients with uncontrolled infection, other autoimmune disease, pregnancy or lactation. Orbital computed tomography, thyroid ultrasound, serum thyroxine and TRAb, and clinical symptoms together informed the diagnoses.

This clonotype was seen many times. Its specificity is unknown. Study results and limitations: Ophthalmopathy was separated from stable hyperthyroidism by a 13 V-J model.

Sequenced sample: peripheral blood or thyroid tissue (not recorded which). The V and J genes are TRBV7-3 and TRBJ1-5; unclear D gene. This receptor was identified in a woman aged 18-29 years with Graves' hyperthyroidism. Here the CDR3 DNA reads TGTGCCAGCAGCTTAAGTGGAGGTCAGCCCCAGCATTTT. It yields the protein CASSLSGGQPQHF.